Below are 28 T cell receptor beta chains sequenced from a single sample in a study of T cell responses to AZD1222 COVID-19 vaccine. Some clones are missing from TCRdb's copy, which holds only in-frame ones; the method was immunoSEQ multiplex PCR. The repertoire consists of 120,000 or so clones, with 88% occurring once and the leading ten covering about 3.3%. Sample: peripheral blood, taken 28 days after the second AZD1222 dose. The receptor source for this set is an adult who received the AZD1222 COVID-19 vaccine.

This chain links TRBV7-9 with TRBJ2-1; TRBD2 matches at 14 bases. Germline lookup yields CDR1 SEHNR and CDR2 FQNEAQ (reference sequence). The CDR3 covers 18 residues. Trimming at V came to 0 bases and at J to 3 bases, leaving 4 bases not matched to a gene. The CDR3 is CASSLAGLAGVLYNEQFF. CDR3 sequence (DNA): TGTGCCAGCAGCTTAGCGGGACTAGCGGGAGTCCTCTACAATGAGCAGTTCTTC.

The chain links TRBV13 to TRBJ1-1, with D unclear. The CDR3 consists of 17 residues. Trimming pared 1 base from V and 2 bases from J, leaving 17 bases between. Germline CDR1 PRHDT, CDR2 FYEKMQ (reference sequence). The CDR3: CASSLESFVSVNTEAFF. The CDR3 region has the DNA TGTGCCAGCAGCTTAGAAAGTTTTGTCTCAGTTAACACTGAAGCTTTCTTT.

In this sample, this clone turned up once. The V and J genes are TRBV27 and TRBJ2-3, with 7 bases lining up with TRBD2. CDR1 MNHEY and CDR2 SMNVEV come from the germline V gene (reference sequence). The CDR3 spans 17 residues. The V and J ends lost 5 bases and 4 bases, in that order; junction bases with no gene match: 15. Written as DNA, the CDR3 is TGTGCCAGCAGTCCGGGGGGAGCGGAGACCTGGGCAGATACGCAGTATTTT. Protein product: CASSPGGAETWADTQYF.

The gene calls are TRBV5-8 and TRBJ1-5, with a possible D match to TRBD1 (5 bases). Trimming stripped 4 bases from V and 9 bases from J, with 20 bases between. Germline CDR1 reads SGHTS; CDR2 reads YDEGEE. CDR3 size: 15 residues. CDR3 coding DNA: TGTGCCAGCAGCCCCCTGTCGGGGGGTCCCACGCCCCAGCATTTT. This encodes CASSPLSGGPTPQHF.

This clone has a single count. The J gene is TRBJ2-2, the V gene TRBV11-1, with D perhaps given as TRBD1 or TRBD2 (5 bases each). Germline-derived CDR1 and CDR2 are SGHAT and FQDESV (reference sequence). The ends were cut back, 5 bases at V and 5 bases at J, with 15 bases in the middle. There are 15 residues in the CDR3. CDR3 in DNA: TGTGCCAGCAGCCCGAGGGGAAGTGGAACCGGGGAGCTGTTTTTT. It is translated as CASSPRGSGTGELFF.

The chain couples TRBV4-1 to TRBJ2-7; 7 bases line up with TRBD2. The ends lost 3 bases at V and 5 bases at J; junction bases unmatched: 13. This CDR3 has 16 amino acids. Germline assignment: CDR1 MGHRA and CDR2 YSYEKL. The CDR3 spells CASSHPPGGPRNEQYF. In DNA form, the CDR3 reads TGCGCCAGCAGCCATCCCCCGGGAGGCCCTAGGAACGAGCAGTACTTC.

The chain combines TRBV19 with TRBJ2-1; 7 positions match TRBD2. V trimming: 6 bases; J trimming: 7 bases; junction bases outside the gene matches: 18. CDR3 length: 17 residues. Germline CDR1 LNHDA, CDR2 SQIVND (reference sequence). For the CDR3, the DNA is TGTGCCAGTAGCCCCGGCGGTGGGGCTCTTAGCGGGAATGAGCAGTTCTTC. Its protein product is CASSPGGGALSGNEQFF.

The chain joins TRBV5-1 to TRBJ1-4; D is perhaps TRBD1 (6 bases). Germline V gives CDR1 SGHRS, CDR2 YFSETQ. There are 13 residues in the CDR3. The V and J ends lost 2 bases and 8 bases respectively, with 10 bases between them. CDR3 nucleotides: TGCGCCAGCAGCTTTGGGGGCCAAGAAAAACTGTTTTTT. It specifies CASSFGGQEKLFF.

In DNA form, the CDR3 reads TGTGCCAGCTTACTCCAGGGGGCGTACCAAGAGACCCAGTACTTC. It yields the protein CASLLQGAYQETQYF. The chain uses TRBV28 and TRBJ2-5; 8 bases agree with TRBD1. CDR1 MDHEN and CDR2 SYDVKM come from the germline V gene. The CDR3 loop spans 15 amino acids. V trimming: 8 bases; J trimming: 0 bases; junction bases outside the gene matches: 8.

The J gene is TRBJ1-1, the V gene TRBV28; D might be TRBD1 (6 bases). This CDR3 spans 15 amino acids. Per germline, CDR1 MDHEN and CDR2 SYDVKM. The V end lost 6 bases, the J end lost 4 bases, and 18 bases lay between the germline ends. CDR3 sequence (DNA): TGTGCCAGCAGGGGGGGTGACAGGCGGGGCACTGAAGCTTTCTTT. Translating it yields CASRGGDRRGTEAFF.

V usage is TRBV23-1 and J usage is TRBJ1-2; D might be TRBD1 (5 bases). TRBV23-1 is designated an ORF whose function remains uncertain. CDR3 length: 12 amino acids. With 5 bases removed from V and 8 bases from J, the gap between germline ends came to 12 bases. The CDR3, as DNA: TGCGCCAGCAGTGAGGGACTCTGCGGCTACACCTTC. Translation: CASSEGLCGYTF.

The chain carries TRBV7-8 and TRBJ1-2, with D tentatively TRBD1 (5 bases). V was pared by 2 bases and J by 3 bases, with 13 bases between. The CDR3 has 15 amino acids. Germline V gene data show CDR1 as SGHVS and CDR2 as FQNEAQ. This CDR3 reads CASSLTGRDHYGYTF. The CDR3 DNA reads as TGTGCCAGCAGCTTAACAGGACGGGATCACTATGGCTACACCTTC.

The V and J genes are TRBV3-1 (or the pseudogene TRBV3-2) and TRBJ1-3; D is uncertain. CDR3 size: 14 residues. Per germline, CDR1 LGHDT and CDR2 YNNKEL (reference sequence). V was pared by 8 bases and J by 0 bases, with 11 bases between. Written as DNA, the CDR3 is TGTGCCAGCGGCAGGTCAATCTCTGGAAACACCATATATTTT. Amino acid sequence: CASGRSISGNTIYF.

The chain recombines TRBV6-5 with TRBJ1-2; D may be TRBD1 (5 bases). The CDR3 is made up of 13 amino acids. Germline CDR1 is MNHEY and CDR2 is SVGAGI. Between the trimmed V and J ends, which lost 6 bases and 6 bases, there was a span of 14 bases. CDR3 nucleotides: TGTGCCAGCAGCTCGATTAGCAGGGATGGCTACACCTTC. This codes for CASSSISRDGYTF.

V gene TRBV4-3 combines with J gene TRBJ2-7; 9 bases line up with TRBD2. The ends lost 0 bases at V and 3 bases at J; junction bases unmatched: 9. There are 17 residues in the CDR3. Germline values: CDR1 LGHNA, CDR2 YSLEER. CDR3 sequence reads: CASSQDPYSGGYYEQYF. The CDR3 coding sequence is TGCGCCAGCAGCCAAGATCCCTATAGCGGGGGATACTACGAGCAGTACTTC.

The CDR3 loop reads CASYSSNTEAFF. CDR3 DNA sequence: TGTGCCAGTTACTCATCGAACACTGAAGCTTTCTTT. The V and J genes are TRBV19 and TRBJ1-1; D is unclear. Germline lookup yields CDR1 LNHDA and CDR2 SQIVND (reference sequence). The CDR3 runs to 12 residues. V was shortened by 8 bases and J by 1 base, with 8 bases between the two germline ends.

The chain links TRBV6-5 to TRBJ2-5; D is possibly TRBD1 (6 bases). The V and J ends lost 9 bases and 1 base respectively, with 9 bases between them. The CDR3 sequence is 12 residues long. Germline lookup yields CDR1 MNHEY and CDR2 SVGAGI. The CDR3 coding sequence is TGTGCCAGTGTGGGGGCCCAAGAGACCCAGTACTTC. Translated: CASVGAQETQYF.

This clone was observed a few times. V gene TRBV30 combines with J gene TRBJ2-1; 11 bases fit TRBD2. Germline CDR1 GTSNPN, CDR2 SVGIG (reference sequence). CDR3 length: 13 residues. The CDR3 nucleotides are TGTGCGTGTACTAGCGGGAGCTACAATGAGCAGTTCTTC. This translates into CACTSGSYNEQFF.

The chain uses TRBV5-4 and TRBJ1-2; D is ambiguous. CDR1 is SGHNT, CDR2 YYREEE, per germline (reference sequence). The CDR3 is made up of 12 amino acids. V lost 6 bases to trimming and J lost 7 bases, with 13 bases between them. The CDR3 loop reads CASTPVGSGYTF. CDR3 in DNA: TGTGCCAGCACCCCCGTTGGCTCTGGCTACACCTTC.

This clone was seen at least ten times. The V call is TRBV14, the J call TRBJ1-5; no firm D call. Germline CDR1 SGHDN, CDR2 FVKESK. V gave up 4 bases and J gave up 4 bases, with 8 bases separating them. This CDR3 has 13 residues. CDR3 loop: CASSPRQNQPQHF. In nucleotides, the CDR3 is TGTGCCAGCAGCCCTAGACAAAATCAGCCCCAGCATTTT.

The V call is TRBV19, the J call TRBJ1-2, with D possibly TRBD1 on 5 matching bases. In germline, CDR1 is LNHDA, CDR2 SQIVND (reference sequence). The CDR3 extends over 15 amino acids. The V end was cut by 3 bases, the J end by 4 bases, with 15 bases between. CDR3 sequence (DNA): TGTGCCAGTAGTATTACGGGACCGCGGATCTATGGCTACACCTTC. Protein sequence: CASSITGPRIYGYTF.

The V and J genes are TRBV28 and TRBJ2-4, with D possibly TRBD1 on 5 matching bases. V was pared by 7 bases and J by 0 bases, with 13 bases between. The CDR3 length is 15 residues. Germline V CDR1 and CDR2: MDHEN, SYDVKM. The CDR3 here is CASTFGGAAKNIQYF. The DNA for the CDR3 is TGTGCCAGCACCTTCGGTGGGGCAGCCAAAAACATTCAGTACTTC.

On this clone: A read error may produce the germline difference seen at one junction end. J is TRBJ1-4 and V is TRBV6-1; D is undetermined. The V gene's germline CDR1 is MNHNS and CDR2 SASEGT. The CDR3 is 11 amino acids. In DNA form, the CDR3 reads TGTGCCAGCCGTGAGGTTGGGAAACTGTTTTTT. Protein product: CASREVGKLFF.

This clone was seen once. The V call is TRBV28, the J call TRBJ1-6, with D hard to call. Germline V gene sequence: CDR1 MDHEN, CDR2 SYDVKM. The CDR3 spans 15 residues. Deletions cut 3 bases from V and 0 bases from J, with 6 bases between. DNA for the CDR3: TGTGCCAGCAGTTTTATCGGCTCCTATAATTCACCCCTCCACTTT. Protein: CASSFIGSYNSPLHF.

The chain carries TRBV7-2 and TRBJ1-1, with TRBD1 as a possible D gene (5 bases). Looked up from germline, CDR1 is SGHTA and CDR2 is FQGNSA. The CDR3 loop spans 14 amino acids. V was clipped by 1 base and J by 4 bases, with 10 bases between them. The CDR3 loop reads CASSLEQGGTEAFF. The CDR3 DNA is TGTGCCAGCAGCTTAGAGCAGGGCGGCACTGAAGCTTTCTTT.

V is TRBV15 and J is TRBJ2-1, with 10 positions matching TRBD2. V was pared by 5 bases and J by 9 bases, with 10 bases of the junction left unmatched. The CDR3 runs to 15 residues. Germline V gene lookup returns CDR1 LNHNV and CDR2 YYDKDF (reference sequence). The CDR3: CATSPRASGSREQFF. The CDR3 DNA sequence: TGTGCCACCAGCCCTAGGGCTAGCGGGAGTCGTGAGCAGTTCTTC.

This chain connects TRBV5-1 to TRBJ1-1, with TRBD1 matching 9 bases. Germline CDR1 SGHRS, CDR2 YFSETQ. The CDR3 contains 16 residues. V gave up 2 bases and J gave up 0 bases; unmatched junction bases: 5. The CDR3 DNA is TGCGCCAGCAGCTTATCCGGGACAGGGCTGAACACTGAAGCTTTCTTT. It translates to CASSLSGTGLNTEAFF. Looking up the rest from reference TRBV5-1 and TRBJ1-1 gives the full variable domain: KAGVTQTPRYLIKTRGQQVTLSCSPISGHRSVSWYQQTPGQGLQFLFEYFSETQRNKGNFPGRFSGRQFSNSRSEMNVSTLELGDSALYLCASSLSGTGLNTEAFFGQGTRLTVV.

The CDR3 reads CASSPGLAGRRRGELFF. As DNA, the CDR3 is TGTGCCAGCAGCCCCGGACTAGCGGGGCGACGAAGAGGGGAGCTGTTTTTT. The chain uses TRBV7-6 and TRBJ2-2; 12 bases align to TRBD2. The J segment lost 8 bases and the V segment lost 5 bases, leaving 12 bases of the junction unmatched. Germline lookup yields CDR1 SGHVS and CDR2 FNYEAQ. The length of the CDR3 is 17 residues.